This entry lists 26 T cell receptor beta chains sequenced from one sample in a study of CD8+ T cells in alopecia areata. As the sequencing template, cDNA was produced by extracting RNA and reverse transcribing it. Measured with immunoSEQ multiplex PCR; TCRdb has only the in-frame clones, and not every one. The sample has under 300,000 clones, under 70% seen once. Source: CD4+ T cells sorted from blood, taken at week 0. The receptors stem from a human donor with alopecia areata.

The genes are TRBV29-1 and TRBJ1-1, with no clear D. This CDR3 region has 13 residues. The germline gives CDR1 SQVTM, CDR2 ANQGSEA. V lost 4 bases and J lost 2, with 11 bases in between. In DNA form, the CDR3 reads TGCAGCGTTGCCGGGTCCCTTAACACTGAAGCTTTCTTT. Translation: CSVAGSLNTEAFF.

V gene TRBV25-1 combines with J gene TRBJ1-5; no reliable D call. V gave up 3 bases and J gave up 0 bases, with 12 bases separating them. The CDR3 is 16 amino acids. Germline lookup yields CDR1 MGHDK and CDR2 SYGVNS. The CDR3 DNA sequence: TGTGCCAGCAGTGACGGAAACGTCGATAGCAATCAGCCCCAGCATTTT. The encoded protein is CASSDGNVDSNQPQHF. The full variable domain, with the rest looked up from reference TRBV25-1 and TRBJ1-5, is EADIYQTPRYLVIGTGKKITLECSQTMGHDKMYWYQQDPGMELHLIHYSYGVNSTEKGDLSSESTVSRIRTEHFPLTLESARPSHTSQYLCASSDGNVDSNQPQHFGDGTRLSIL.

This chain connects TRBV29-1 to TRBJ2-1, with 9 positions matching TRBD2. Per the germline V gene, CDR1 is SQVTM and CDR2 is ANQGSEA. Trimming at V came to 6 bases and at J to 5 bases, leaving 11 bases not matched to a gene. The CDR3 sequence is 15 residues long. The CDR3 DNA follows: TGCAGCGTACTAACCGGGACTAGCACGAACAATGAGCAGTTCTTC. Protein: CSVLTGTSTNNEQFF.

This clone was observed a few times. This same CDR3 is encoded by further DNA sequences in the sample. The J gene is TRBJ1-1, the V gene TRBV29-1, with no clear D. V gave up 7 bases and J gave up 1 base, with 4 bases separating them. This CDR3 is built from 10 residues. Germline CDR1 and CDR2: SQVTM and ANQGSEA. CDR3 loop: CSGQNTEAFF. For the CDR3, the DNA is TGCAGCGGACAGAACACTGAAGCTTTCTTT.

This clone came up a few times. This rearrangement joins TRBV29-1 to TRBJ1-2, with a possible D match to TRBD1 (5 bases). Trimming took 5 bases from V and 4 from J, leaving 8 bases between them. Germline V CDR1 and CDR2: SQVTM, ANQGSEA. The CDR3 is made up of 11 amino acids. As DNA, the CDR3 is TGCAGCGTTCGACAGTCCTATGGCTACACCTTC. This gives the protein CSVRQSYGYTF.

The table lists this clone with a few counts. The chain has TRBV29-1 and TRBJ2-3, with a weak D call TRBD1 (5 bases). Germline V lookup: CDR1 SQVTM, CDR2 ANQGSEA. Between the trimmed V and J ends, which lost 0 bases and 14 bases, there was a span of 15 bases. CDR3 length: 12 amino acids. The CDR3 is CSVEDDRLSRYF. The CDR3 DNA follows: TGCAGCGTTGAAGATGACAGACTCTCCCGGTATTTT.

This chain connects TRBV6-6 to TRBJ2-3; D is uncertain. There are 14 residues in the CDR3. Germline V CDR1 and CDR2: MNHNY, SVGAGI (reference sequence). V lost 2 bases, J lost 2 bases, and 8 bases lay in between. CDR3 residues: CASSYDGYTDTQYF. The CDR3 DNA is TGTGCCAGCAGTTACGATGGCTACACAGATACGCAGTATTTT.

Details on this clone: The sample contains more than one DNA sequence encoding this CDR3. V and J are TRBV5-1 and TRBJ2-1; maybe TRBD1 (5 bases). Germline V gene lookup returns CDR1 SGHRS and CDR2 YFSETQ. CDR3 size: 12 residues. Trimming stripped 3 bases from V and 8 bases from J, with 9 bases between. CDR3 sequence (DNA): TGCGCCAGCAGCTCCCAGGGCTATGAGCAGTTCTTC. Translating gives CASSSQGYEQFF.

In this sample, this clone turned up once. The V gene is TRBV29-1, the J gene TRBJ2-7, with D perhaps assigned TRBD1 or TRBD2 (5 bases each). Germline-derived CDR1 and CDR2 are SQVTM and ANQGSEA. Trimming cost V 7 bases and J 7 bases, with 17 bases left between them. The CDR3 loop spans 12 amino acids. The CDR3: CSATRGPGEQYF. CDR3 DNA sequence: TGCAGCGCCACCCGGGGCCCCGGGGAGCAGTACTTC.

In its sample, this clone was seen once. The chain carries TRBV5-4 and TRBJ1-2, with D possibly matching TRBD1 (5 bases). Per germline, CDR1 SGHNT and CDR2 YYREEE (reference sequence). Trimming took off 4 bases at V and 6 bases at J, with 16 bases between the two ends. The CDR3 is made up of 14 amino acids. CDR3: CASSRNGRVDGYTF. In DNA form, the CDR3 reads TGTGCCAGCAGCCGAAACGGCAGGGTCGATGGCTACACCTTC.

This clone has more than one count but fewer than ten. The sample holds other DNA sequences that translate to the same CDR3. The V and J genes are TRBV30 and TRBJ1-1; D gene ambiguous. Germline V gene sequence: CDR1 GTSNPN, CDR2 SVGIG (reference sequence). Trimming stripped 3 bases from V and 1 base from J, with 6 bases between. The CDR3 totals 12 residues. The CDR3 DNA is TGTGCCTGGAGGCATGGGAACACTGAAGCTTTCTTT. It codes for CAWRHGNTEAFF.

This clone came up a few times. V usage is TRBV5-1 and J usage is TRBJ2-4; no firm D call. This CDR3 is 14 amino acids long. Germline assignment: CDR1 SGHRS and CDR2 YFSETQ. V was clipped by 7 bases and J by 5 bases, with 16 bases between them. In nucleotides, the CDR3 is TGCGCCAGCGCCCGGACCGGGCCCGAAAACATTCAGTACTTC. It is translated as CASARTGPENIQYF. The full variable domain, in which reference TRBV5-1 and TRBJ2-4 provide the parts outside the CDR3, is KAGVTQTPRYLIKTRGQQVTLSCSPISGHRSVSWYQQTPGQGLQFLFEYFSETQRNKGNFPGRFSGRQFSNSRSEMNVSTLELGDSALYLCASARTGPENIQYFGAGTRLSVL.

The chain is built from TRBV7-2 and TRBJ2-2; 8 bases match TRBD2. V lost 5 bases to trimming and J lost 4 bases; unmatched junction nucleotides: 3. CDR1 is SGHTA and CDR2 is FQGNSA in the germline V gene. The CDR3 extends over 14 amino acids. As DNA, the CDR3 is TGTGCCAGCAGCCGACGGGGGGGCACCGGGGAGCTGTTTTTT. This encodes CASSRRGGTGELFF.

This chain connects TRBV7-3 to TRBJ2-2, with D maybe TRBD2 (6 bases). The CDR3 covers 16 residues. V was trimmed by 4 bases and J by 0 bases, leaving 12 bases between them. Germline V gene lookup returns CDR1 SGHTA and CDR2 FQGTGA. CDR3 in DNA: TGTGCCAGCAGCTCGTGGCGGGATTCGAACACCGGGGAGCTGTTTTTT. Protein product: CASSSWRDSNTGELFF.

J is TRBJ2-1 and V is TRBV10-3, with 9 bases that match TRBD2. CDR1 is ENHRY and CDR2 is SYGVKD in the germline V gene. The V and J ends lost 5 bases and 5 bases, in that order; junction bases with no gene match: 7. The CDR3 is made up of 15 amino acids. CDR3 bases: TGTGCCATCAGTATCGGGTCTAGCGGGGACAATGAGCAGTTCTTC. Translating it yields CAISIGSSGDNEQFF.

The chain employs TRBV9 and TRBJ2-7; 9 nucleotides agree with TRBD1. Per germline, CDR1 SGDLS and CDR2 YYNGEE. V was pared by 4 bases and J by 4 bases, with 9 bases of the junction left unmatched. The CDR3 consists of 15 residues. CDR3 sequence (DNA): TGTGCCAGCAGCACCTCCGGGACAGGGAATTACGAGCAGTACTTC. As protein: CASSTSGTGNYEQYF.

This chain links TRBV5-1 with TRBJ2-7; D is perhaps TRBD1 (5 bases). There are 16 residues in the CDR3. V dropped 0 bases and J dropped 2 bases, with 15 bases sitting between them. Germline CDR1 and CDR2: SGHRS and YFSETQ. CDR3 sequence (DNA): TGCGCCAGCAGCTTGGAAGGTCGGACAATGACCTACGAGCAGTACTTC. This translates into CASSLEGRTMTYEQYF.

This clone has only a few counts. The chain employs TRBV30 and TRBJ1-5; D remains unclear. The CDR3 covers 13 residues. The germline V gene has CDR1 GTSNPN and CDR2 SVGIG (reference sequence). V lost 3 bases and J 1 base, leaving 7 bases between the germline ends. For the CDR3, the DNA is TGTGCCTGGAGACTGGCCAGCAATCAGCCCCAGCATTTT. This codes for CAWRLASNQPQHF.

This chain joins TRBV6-9 and TRBJ2-7, with 7 bases matching TRBD1. The CDR3 extends over 18 amino acids. Germline V gives CDR1 MNHGY, CDR2 SVAAGI. The junction had 15 bases not matched to a gene; V was cut back by 4 bases and J by 0 bases. DNA for the CDR3: TGTGCCAGCAGTTCCCCCCCTTCGACAGGGCATCACTCCTACGAGCAGTACTTC. It yields the protein CASSSPPSTGHHSYEQYF.

A few counts support this clone. The J gene is TRBJ1-5, the V gene TRBV6-6; D remains ambiguous. CDR1 is MNHNY and CDR2 is SVGAGI in the germline V gene (reference sequence). CDR3 length: 10 amino acids. Trimming removed 11 bases at V and 6 bases at J, with 8 bases between. Here the CDR3 reads CAAAGQPQHF. In DNA form, the CDR3 reads TGTGCCGCCGCGGGTCAGCCCCAGCATTTT.

The rearrangement links TRBV29-1 to TRBJ2-5; D is possibly TRBD1 (5 bases). CDR1 SQVTM and CDR2 ANQGSEA come from the germline V gene. The CDR3 extends over 12 amino acids. V lost 6 bases, J lost 2 bases, and 10 bases lay in between. The CDR3 region has the DNA TGCAGCGTCACACGACAGCAAGAGACCCAGTACTTC. This translates into CSVTRQQETQYF.

As DNA, the CDR3 is TGTGCCTGGTCGAGGGGGCCGGGGTCACCCCTCCACTTT. It is translated as CAWSRGPGSPLHF. The chain employs TRBV30 and TRBJ1-6; 7 bases fit TRBD1. J was trimmed by 10 bases and V by 5 bases; bases with no gene match: 8. This CDR3 spans 13 amino acids. CDR1 GTSNPN and CDR2 SVGIG come from the germline V gene (reference sequence).

The genes are TRBV25-1 and TRBJ1-6; no clear D gene. V lost 7 bases to trimming and J lost 4 bases, with 11 bases between them. This CDR3 comprises 14 residues. Germline CDR1 and CDR2: MGHDK and SYGVNS. This CDR3 reads CASNGQGYNSPLHF. The CDR3 region has the DNA TGTGCCAGCAACGGCCAAGGATATAATTCACCCCTCCACTTT.

CDR3 sequence: CASSLGQDNYGYTF. CDR3 coding DNA: TGCGCCAGCAGCTTGGGCCAGGATAACTATGGCTACACCTTC. V usage is TRBV5-1 and J usage is TRBJ1-2; no definite D call. Looked up from germline, CDR1 is SGHRS and CDR2 is YFSETQ. The CDR3 covers 14 residues. Trimming left V 0 bases short and J 1 base short, with 7 bases between.

The V call is TRBV6-5, the J call TRBJ1-6; D is unresolved. This CDR3 spans 14 amino acids. Germline V gives CDR1 MNHEY, CDR2 SVGAGI. V was trimmed by 2 bases and J by 9 bases, leaving 11 bases between them. CDR3 DNA sequence: TGTGCCAGCAGTTACGAGTCGGGCTCTTCACCCCTCCACTTT. Translated: CASSYESGSSPLHF.

The chain uses TRBV30 and TRBJ1-3; 8 bases are shared with TRBD1. J gave up 4 bases and V 5 bases, and 1 base lay outside the gene matches. Per the germline V gene, CDR1 is GTSNPN and CDR2 is SVGIG (reference sequence). The CDR3 contains 12 residues. Here the CDR3 reads CAWRDRGNTIYF. The DNA for the CDR3 is TGTGCCTGGCGGGACAGGGGAAACACCATATATTTT.